This TCR beta chain was observed in a study of cytomegalovirus exposure and HLA in healthy donors (dated by TCRdb to about 2017). For the study in its entirety: In an earlier analysis of under 600 of the donors, approximately 300 Gb of sequence data and approximately 100 million unique TCR beta sequences from about 179 million T cells were reported. About 320 gigabases of sequencing data and approximately 85 million unique TCR sequences were included in an early release covering several hundred HLA-typed donors. The genetic ancestry cluster associated with self-reported Caucasian donors included 81% of the roughly 380 genotyped donors. The study aimed to test whether signatures of past pathogen exposure could be identified by cataloging public T cell receptors. The study profiled the T cell repertoires of about 640 subjects by immunosequencing and related them to cytomegalovirus serostatus. Along with the roughly 670-subject first cohort, a separate validation cohort of over a hundred different subjects was used. The study combined high-throughput TCR immunosequencing, statistical association of individual TCRs with disease status, and machine learning to predict cytomegalovirus infection status. In a later analysis, previously published TCR beta repertoires from several hundred donors were re-analyzed and high-resolution HLA genotyping was added so that TCR occurrence patterns could be studied. Rather than using new phenotypic data, the later analysis identified candidate immune exposures from TCR beta sequences and from how often those sequences occurred across donors. In an earlier analysis of roughly 600 of the donors, high-throughput TCR beta sequencing was used to judge whether each TCR beta V gene segment behaved as functional or pseudogenic. Alongside the repertoire data, information on donor age, sex, ethnicity and CMV serostatus was compiled. A later genetic analysis took genome-wide SNP genotypes for about 55% of the 666 donors and used that subset as a discovery cohort. Every repertoire in the discovery cohort had been generated on one and the same sequencing platform. HLA typing included class I and class II loci at four-digit resolution. Typing coverage varied by locus: roughly 629-630 donors for A, B, C, DRB1 and DQB1; roughly 510 for DQA1; around 570 for DPA1; some 470 for DPB1. Several DR-DQ haplotypes were handled as single units for association and clustering because linkage in the cohort was strong. Across approximately 420 genotyped donors of the cohort, an average of approximately 200,000 unique TCR beta nucleotide sequences per donor were sequenced, and 15% to 20% of those sequences were non-productive.

On the study overall, not on this receptor specifically: According to a later analysis, most CMV-associated TCR beta chains appeared to be HLA-restricted, and the HLA associations seemed to be driven largely by CMV exposure. Across donors, most TCR sequences were observed very rarely, whereas some public TCRs were present in many individuals. The only immune exposure information available for the cohort was CMV serostatus. A group of highly shared sequence variants was considered likely to be a technical artifact of the sequencing pipeline. Correlated functional status among segregating V segments might reflect linkage disequilibrium, but an unknown experimental factor could not be ruled out. In a later genetic analysis, fewer N-insertions in productive TCRs were reported among donors in an Asian-associated ancestry cluster than the approximately 670-donor mean. At a false discovery rate of 0.05, a later analysis linked about 17,000 TCR beta sequences to specific HLA alleles. Cytomegalovirus status was reported to be diagnosed by the classifier with high specificity and sensitivity in both the original and validation cohorts. Several of the top co-occurrence clusters appeared to be linked to parvovirus B19, influenza, CMV and Epstein-Barr virus, according to a later analysis. HLA typing was unavailable for some donors at each locus, so association tests used only the typed subset. Compared with equally common non-associated chains, HLA-associated TCR beta chains in a later analysis were more clonally expanded and had lower generation probabilities. Some IMGT-functional V segments, including TRBV6-2 and TRBV6-3, could not be told apart with the 87-base-pair reads, so those segments were excluded. In a later genetic analysis, a missense DCLRE1C variant was associated with V-gene and J-gene trimming of TCR beta chains, and the association was replicated in an independent cohort. In the study, some 160 TCR beta chains were listed as associated with cytomegalovirus. A further reported finding was that TCR beta sequences accurately predicted the HLA-A and HLA-B alleles for most subjects in the first cohort. When HLA alleles, especially DR and DQ, strongly co-occurred, attributing TCR associations to individual alleles was difficult. The authors suggested that the approach could potentially be generalized to other disease states and immunological phenotypes. The cohort was sequenced for TCR beta chains only, and without alpha or paired-chain data the features that could be detected were limited. A later analysis found that TCR association rates varied across HLA loci, with DRB1 alleles showing the most associated TCRs and HLA-C alleles the fewest. Sequencing depth was assumed to be roughly uniform across donors in the presence/absence analyses, though that assumption may not hold. Because counts were too low, fewer than 20 rarely observed V segments, including chromosome 9 orphons, were excluded from the earlier analysis of 587 of the donors. In vitro tests confirmed that a few of the cytomegalovirus-associated TCR beta chains recognize cytomegalovirus antigens. Broadly in line with IMGT annotations, most TCR beta V segments showed up in productive rearrangements about 87% or about 30% of the time in an earlier analysis of a few hundred of the donors.

In total, roughly 670 healthy bone marrow donors made up the cohort. At the time of sampling, every cohort member was nominally healthy, though immune exposures that went unrecorded were likely present. The donor tested CMV seronegative and was one of the 352 seronegative cohort members. Every donor gave a peripheral blood sample, and the peripheral blood mononuclear cells from that sample were used for TCR beta sequencing. The Qiagen DNeasy Blood Extraction Kit was used to extract genomic DNA from the blood cell samples. CDR1 and CDR2 were assigned from the germline V gene as SGHAT and FQNNGV. The trim is 3 bases for V and 4 bases for J, with a gap of 21 bases between the germline ends. The CDR3, from cysteine to phenylalanine, totals 17 residues. The read is trimmed to its CDR3 DNA, 51 bases read in frame from base 1. Library construction relied on the immunoSEQ multiplex PCR assay. For the multiplex PCR, a mixture combining 60 forward primers for TCR Vbeta segments and 13 reverse primers for TCR Jbeta segments was used. The CDR3 region of rearranged TCR beta genes was amplified from genomic DNA by a multiplex PCR assay. Amplified TCR beta libraries were sequenced as 87-base-pair reads on the Illumina HiSeq System. On the authors' methods: A later analysis tallied roughly 80 million unique TCR beta chains across the roughly 610 repertoires, and around 10 million of those chains were shared by two or more donors. Raw reads were error-corrected and collapsed into unique sequences with a nearest-neighbor algorithm that merged closely related sequences to remove PCR and sequencing errors. V, D and J gene segments were assigned by aligning CDR3 sequences to IMGT reference sequences. For a sequence to be retained, a match of at least six nucleotides to both a V gene segment and a J gene segment was required. A rearrangement was called productive if the CDR3 had no stop codons and remained in frame with V and J, and every other rearrangement was called non-productive. Following IMGT convention, CDR3 was defined as the stretch from the second conserved V-encoded cysteine up to the conserved J-encoded phenylalanine. The earlier analysis of some 600 of the donors excluded sequences that lacked an unambiguous match to a single V gene segment. An earlier analysis of a few hundred of the donors called V segments functional above 56.7% productive rearrangements and segregating when the between-donor standard deviation exceeded 5%. A statistical classification framework was developed to diagnose cytomegalovirus status using the catalog of TCR beta chain sequences. In a later analysis, V and J genes were assigned by comparing TCR nucleotide sequences against IMGT/GENE-DB human TR gene sequences. A later analysis assigned CDR3 sequences and most-parsimonious VDJ recombination scenarios with the TCRdist pipeline. In a later analysis, each TCR beta chain was defined by its CDR3 amino acid sequence together with its V-gene family, and reads lacking a unique V-gene family were excluded. A later analysis removed 550 to 650 highly shared, low-generation-probability nucleotide sequences to deal with suspected cross-contamination and a sequencing artifact. A later analysis calculated a clonal expansion index for each public chain from normalized within-repertoire ranks of inferred template counts. In a later analysis, generation probabilities were computed using a VDJ recombination model fitted to out-of-frame rearrangements, and the results were checked against IGoR. In a later analysis, hypergeometric tests were used to score TCR-TCR, TCR-HLA and TCR-CMV co-occurrence, with a repertoire-size bias correction applied to TCR pairs. To estimate false discovery rates, a later analysis permuted the HLA or CMV assignments 20 times. In a later analysis, co-occurring TCRs were grouped using DBSCAN, with TCRdist sequence similarity added in when clustering inside HLA-allele-positive subsets. Repertoires with fewer than 30,000 or more than 120,000 public chains were left out of co-occurrence clustering, as were a handful of repertoires with anomalous nucleotide sharing. Here the immuneACCESS table is served through TCRdb, limited to in-frame sequences with V and J called. Missing clones are a known gap in these copies; in checked studies unresolved V genes cover under half, and the rest lacks a known reason. Clonal size and the V and J genes are those of that table, whereas D and trimming came from the DNA. The sample's clone listing holds about 140,000 clones. The ten biggest clones cover about 2.5% of the sample.

Worth noting for this clone: Its antigen is currently not known.

The rearranged chain carries TRBV11-2 and TRBJ2-5, with TRBD2 tentatively as D gene (7 bases match). This clonotype was obtained from a man aged 35-49 years in good health and CMV-seronegative. The sequencing input was PBMCs. The CDR3 in this case is CASSLGRTAPGGETQYF. The DNA reads as follows: TGTGCCAGCAGCTTGGGACGGACAGCGCCGGGGGGAGAGACCCAGTACTTC.